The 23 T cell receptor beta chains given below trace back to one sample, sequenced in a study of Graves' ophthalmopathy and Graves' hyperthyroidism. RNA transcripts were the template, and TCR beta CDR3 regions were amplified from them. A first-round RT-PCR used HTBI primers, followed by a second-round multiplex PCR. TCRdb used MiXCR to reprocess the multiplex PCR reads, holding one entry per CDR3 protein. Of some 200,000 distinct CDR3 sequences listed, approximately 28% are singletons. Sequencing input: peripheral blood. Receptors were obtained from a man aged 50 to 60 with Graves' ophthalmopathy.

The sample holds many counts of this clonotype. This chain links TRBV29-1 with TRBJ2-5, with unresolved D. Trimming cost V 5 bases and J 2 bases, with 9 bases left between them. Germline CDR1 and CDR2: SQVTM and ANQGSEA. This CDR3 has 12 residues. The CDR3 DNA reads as TGCAGCGTTCGGGCCGAACAAGAGACCCAGTACTTC. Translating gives CSVRAEQETQYF. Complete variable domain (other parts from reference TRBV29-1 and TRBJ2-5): SAVISQKPSRDICQRGTSLTIQCQVDSQVTMMFWYRQQPGQSLTLIATANQGSEATYESGFVIDKFPISRPNLTFSTLTVSNMSPEDSSIYLCSVRAEQETQYFGPGTRLLVL.

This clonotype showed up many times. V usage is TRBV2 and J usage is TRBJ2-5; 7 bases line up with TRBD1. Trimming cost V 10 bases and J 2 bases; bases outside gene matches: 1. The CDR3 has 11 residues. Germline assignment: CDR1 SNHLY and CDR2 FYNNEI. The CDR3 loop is CAKGQQETQYF. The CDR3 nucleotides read TGTGCCAAGGGACAGCAAGAGACCCAGTACTTC.

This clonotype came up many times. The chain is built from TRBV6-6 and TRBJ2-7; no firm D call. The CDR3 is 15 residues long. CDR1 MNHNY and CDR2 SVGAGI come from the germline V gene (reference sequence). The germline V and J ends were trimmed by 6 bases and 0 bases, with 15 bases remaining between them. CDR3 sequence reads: CASRSPGFPSYEQYF. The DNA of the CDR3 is TGTGCCAGCAGATCCCCAGGTTTCCCCTCCTACGAGCAGTACTTC.

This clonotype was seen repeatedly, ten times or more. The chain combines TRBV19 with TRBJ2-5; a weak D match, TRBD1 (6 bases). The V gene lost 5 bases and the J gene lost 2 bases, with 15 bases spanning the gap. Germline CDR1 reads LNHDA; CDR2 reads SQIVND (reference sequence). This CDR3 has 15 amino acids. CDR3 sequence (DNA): TGTGCCAGTAGTCTCGCCCGGGACACACAAGAGACCCAGTACTTC. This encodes CASSLARDTQETQYF. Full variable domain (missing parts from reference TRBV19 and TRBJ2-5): DGGITQSPKYLFRKEGQNVTLSCEQNLNHDAMYWYRQDPGQGLRLIYYSQIVNDFQKGDIAEGYSVSREKKESFPLTVTSAQKNPTAFYLCASSLARDTQETQYFGPGTRLLVL.

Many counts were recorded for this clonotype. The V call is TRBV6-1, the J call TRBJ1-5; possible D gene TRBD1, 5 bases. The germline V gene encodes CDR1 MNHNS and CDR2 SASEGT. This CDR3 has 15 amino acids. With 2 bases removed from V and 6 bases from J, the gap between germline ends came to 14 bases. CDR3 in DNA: TGTGCCAGCAGTGAATACGGCAGGGAGGGTCAGCCCCAGCATTTT. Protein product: CASSEYGREGQPQHF.

The CDR3 DNA reads as TGTGCCAGCAGCCCCCGACATTCCGATCAGCCCCAGCATTTT. Translating gives CASSPRHSDQPQHF. The V and J genes are TRBV12-3 or TRBV12-4 and TRBJ1-5; D remains ambiguous. This CDR3 region has 14 residues. V was trimmed by 6 bases and J by 5 bases, leaving 14 bases between them.

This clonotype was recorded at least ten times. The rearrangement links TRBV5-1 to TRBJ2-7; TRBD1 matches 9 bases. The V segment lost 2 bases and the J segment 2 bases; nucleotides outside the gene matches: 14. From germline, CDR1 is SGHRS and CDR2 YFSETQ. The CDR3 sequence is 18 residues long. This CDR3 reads CASSLTGTGYEATYEQYF. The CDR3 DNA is TGCGCCAGCAGCTTAACCGGGACAGGGTACGAAGCCACCTACGAGCAGTACTTC.

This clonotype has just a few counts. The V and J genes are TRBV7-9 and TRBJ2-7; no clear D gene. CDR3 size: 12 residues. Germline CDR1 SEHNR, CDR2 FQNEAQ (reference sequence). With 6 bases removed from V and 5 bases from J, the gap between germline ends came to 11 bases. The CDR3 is CASRTDIDEQYF. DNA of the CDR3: TGTGCCAGCAGAACCGACATAGACGAGCAGTACTTC.

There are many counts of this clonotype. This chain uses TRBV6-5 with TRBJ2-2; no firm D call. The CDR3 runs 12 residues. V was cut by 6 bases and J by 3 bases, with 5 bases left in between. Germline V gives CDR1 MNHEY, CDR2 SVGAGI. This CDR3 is CASRLDTGELFF. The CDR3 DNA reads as TGTGCCAGCAGACTCGACACCGGGGAGCTGTTTTTT.

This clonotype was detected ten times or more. The chain's CDR3 is CASSLSPGRYEQYF. Here the CDR3 DNA reads TGTGCCAGCAGTTTATCGCCAGGGCGGTACGAGCAGTACTTC. The chain has TRBV28 and TRBJ2-7; tentatively, D is TRBD1 (5 bases). This CDR3 contains 14 residues. V was cut by 1 base and J by 4 bases, with 11 bases left in between. Per the germline V gene, CDR1 is MDHEN and CDR2 is SYDVKM.

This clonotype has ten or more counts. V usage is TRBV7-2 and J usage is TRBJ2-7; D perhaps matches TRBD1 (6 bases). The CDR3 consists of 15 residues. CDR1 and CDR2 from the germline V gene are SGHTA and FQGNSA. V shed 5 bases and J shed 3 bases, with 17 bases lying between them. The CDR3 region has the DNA TGTGCCAGCAGCATGGATTCGGACAGCCGCTACGAGCAGTACTTC. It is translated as CASSMDSDSRYEQYF. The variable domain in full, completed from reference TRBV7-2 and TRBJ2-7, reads GAGVSQSPSNKVTEKGKDVELRCDPISGHTALYWYRQSLGQGLEFLIYFQGNSAPDKSGLPSDRFSAERTGGSVSTLTIQRTQQEDSAVYLCASSMDSDSRYEQYFGPGTRLTVT.

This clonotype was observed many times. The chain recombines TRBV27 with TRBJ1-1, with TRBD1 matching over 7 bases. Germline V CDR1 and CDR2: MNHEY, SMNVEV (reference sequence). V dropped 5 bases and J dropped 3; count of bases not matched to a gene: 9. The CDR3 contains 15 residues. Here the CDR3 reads CASSAPQGGHTEAFF. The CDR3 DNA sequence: TGTGCCAGCAGTGCCCCTCAGGGGGGGCACACTGAAGCTTTCTTT.

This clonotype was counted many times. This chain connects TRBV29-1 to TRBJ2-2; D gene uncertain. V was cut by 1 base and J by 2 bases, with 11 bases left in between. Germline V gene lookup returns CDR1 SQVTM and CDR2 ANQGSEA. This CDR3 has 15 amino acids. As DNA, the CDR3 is TGCAGCGTTGAAGTAGTGGGGATTAACACCGGGGAGCTGTTTTTT. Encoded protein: CSVEVVGINTGELFF.

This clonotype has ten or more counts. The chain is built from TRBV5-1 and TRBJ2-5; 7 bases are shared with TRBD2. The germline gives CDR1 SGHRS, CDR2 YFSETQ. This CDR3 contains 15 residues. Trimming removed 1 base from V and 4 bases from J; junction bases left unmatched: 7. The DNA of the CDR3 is TGCGCCAGCAGCTTGATCCCGCAGCGGGGAGAGACCCAGTACTTC. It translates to CASSLIPQRGETQYF.

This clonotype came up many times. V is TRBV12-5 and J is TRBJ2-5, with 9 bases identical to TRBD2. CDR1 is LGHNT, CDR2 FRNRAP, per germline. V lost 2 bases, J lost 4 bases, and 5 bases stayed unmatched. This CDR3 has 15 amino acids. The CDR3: CASGLWLAGLETQYF. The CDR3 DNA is TGTGCTAGTGGTTTGTGGCTAGCGGGATTAGAGACCCAGTACTTC.

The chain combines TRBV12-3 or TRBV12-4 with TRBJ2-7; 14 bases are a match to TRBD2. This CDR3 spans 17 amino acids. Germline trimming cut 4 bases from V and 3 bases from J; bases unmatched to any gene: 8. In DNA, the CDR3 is TGTGCCAGCAGTTCCCGCCCCGGGACTAGCGGGGGCTACGAGCAGTACTTC. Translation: CASSSRPGTSGGYEQYF.

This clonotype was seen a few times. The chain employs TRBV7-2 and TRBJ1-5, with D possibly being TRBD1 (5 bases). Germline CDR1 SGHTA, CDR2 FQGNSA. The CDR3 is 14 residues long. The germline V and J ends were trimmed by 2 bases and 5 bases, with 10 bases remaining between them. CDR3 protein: CASSLSQGDQPQHF. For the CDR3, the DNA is TGTGCCAGCAGCTTATCGCAGGGCGATCAGCCCCAGCATTTT.

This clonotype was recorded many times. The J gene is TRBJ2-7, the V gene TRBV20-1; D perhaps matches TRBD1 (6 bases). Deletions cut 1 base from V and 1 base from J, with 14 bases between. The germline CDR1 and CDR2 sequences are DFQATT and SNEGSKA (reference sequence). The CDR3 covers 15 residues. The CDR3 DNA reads TGCAGTGCTAGAGCCCTCGGGACACCTTCCTACGAGCAGTACTTC. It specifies CSARALGTPSYEQYF.

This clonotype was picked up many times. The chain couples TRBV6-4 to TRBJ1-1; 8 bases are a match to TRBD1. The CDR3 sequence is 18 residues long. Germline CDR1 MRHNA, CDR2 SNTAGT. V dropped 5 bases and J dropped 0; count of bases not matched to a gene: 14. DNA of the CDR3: TGTGCCAGCAGTCCACACAGGGGGACATTTGGGATGAACACTGAAGCTTTCTTT. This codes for CASSPHRGTFGMNTEAFF.

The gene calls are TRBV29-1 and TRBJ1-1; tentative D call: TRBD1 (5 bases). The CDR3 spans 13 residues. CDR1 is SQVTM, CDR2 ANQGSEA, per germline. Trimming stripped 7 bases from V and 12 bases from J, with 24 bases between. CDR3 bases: TGCAGCGCCGTAGACGATGAGCCGAGGGGAACTTTCTTT. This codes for CSAVDDEPRGTFF.

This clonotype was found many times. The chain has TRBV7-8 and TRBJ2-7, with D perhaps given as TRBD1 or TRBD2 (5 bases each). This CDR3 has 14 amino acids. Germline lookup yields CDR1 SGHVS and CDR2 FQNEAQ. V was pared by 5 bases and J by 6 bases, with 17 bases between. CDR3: CASSHSGGYREQYF. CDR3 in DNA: TGTGCCAGCAGCCATAGTGGGGGATACCGCGAGCAGTACTTC.

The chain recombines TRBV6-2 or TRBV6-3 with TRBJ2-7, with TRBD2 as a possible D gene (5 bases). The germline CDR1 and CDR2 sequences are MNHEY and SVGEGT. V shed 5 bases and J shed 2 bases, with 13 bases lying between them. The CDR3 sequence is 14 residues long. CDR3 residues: CASSNPDGTYEQYF. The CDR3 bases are TGTGCCAGCAGTAATCCCGACGGGACCTACGAGCAGTACTTC.

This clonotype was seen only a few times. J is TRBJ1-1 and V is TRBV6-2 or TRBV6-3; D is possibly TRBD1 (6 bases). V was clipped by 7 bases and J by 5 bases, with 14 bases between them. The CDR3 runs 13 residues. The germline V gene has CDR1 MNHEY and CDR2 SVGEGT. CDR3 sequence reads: CASNTGPSTEAFF. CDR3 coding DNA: TGTGCCAGCAACACAGGGCCGTCGACTGAAGCTTTCTTT.